This T cell receptor (beta chain) originates from a study of cytomegalovirus exposure and HLA in healthy donors. Trimming left V 4 bases short and J 4 bases short, with 9 bases between. The CDR3 contains 13 residues. In germline, CDR1 is SGHDT, CDR2 YYEEEE. Assay used: immunoSEQ multiplex PCR; TCRdb lists only in-frame clones, some missing. The repertoire holds roughly 260,000 clones, with around 89% as singletons. In the case of this clone: Its antigen is currently unknown.

Points from the study as a whole: Cytomegalovirus-associated status was assigned to about 180 TCR beta chains.

The receptor comes from a woman between 18 and 29 years old in good health and CMV-seronegative. The sequencing input was PBMCs. This sequence joins TRBV5-6 and TRBJ1-5; D is perhaps TRBD1 (6 bases). CDR3 protein: CASSKDRNQPQHF. The CDR3 nucleotides are TGTGCCAGCAGCAAAGACAGGAATCAGCCCCAGCATTTT.